The clone carrying this T cell receptor beta chain has at least ten counts. These data come from a study of low-dose radiotherapy and immunotherapy resistance in tumors. Study-wide background: It was 1 Gy per fraction every two weeks that Cohort 2 received, adding up to 13 Gy over 26 weeks.

Primers targeting TRAV and TRBV primed first-strand cDNA, covering alpha and beta chains. It was with a constant-region primer and a V-primer adapter that TCRs were amplified over around 19 PCR cycles. The mRNA that was isolated underwent amplification by in vitro transcription. TCRdb called the reads again in MiXCR, with one record for every CDR3 protein. Counted here are 65,000 to 95,000 distinct CDR3 sequences, approximately 20% occurring once; the ten biggest clones make up around 6.1%. This CDR3 comprises 14 residues. Germline V lookup: CDR1 SGHAT, CDR2 FQNNGV. V gave up 5 bases and J gave up 3 bases, with 14 bases separating them. Time point described: before trial treatment. The patients who were eligible all carried advanced solid tumors that lacked tumor-infiltrating lymphocytes, meaning the tumors were TIL-negative.

The chain employs TRBV11-2 and TRBJ2-7; D gene uncertain. The sequence was obtained from a male donor with prostate cancer. The source was PBMCs, collected before treatment. CDR3 loop: CASSITEGLYEQYF. The CDR3 DNA is TGTGCCAGCAGCATCACCGAAGGCCTCTACGAGCAGTACTTC. The whole variable domain, remainder taken from reference TRBV11-2 and TRBJ2-7, is EAGVAQSPRYKIIEKRQSVAFWCNPISGHATLYWYQQILGQGPKLLIQFQNNGVVDDSQLPKDRFSAERLKGVDSTLKIQPAKLEDSAVYLCASSITEGLYEQYFGPGTRLTVT.